Following are 21 T cell receptor beta chains from one sample sequenced in a study of blood T cells in healthy people across ages. Primers used in a second PCR of about 7 to 11 cycles were a sample-barcoded 5' primer and a J-beta primer mix. TCRdb independently ran MiXCR on the 5' RACE reads; one entry per CDR3 protein. This table holds fewer than 2 million distinct CDR3 sequences, roughly 43% found once. The sequenced material came from blood. The origin of the receptors is a human donor in good health.

This clonotype was picked up a small number of times. The CDR3 region is CAISEVYNEQFF. The CDR3 bases are TGTGCCATCAGTGAGGTTTACAATGAGCAGTTCTTC. The chain links TRBV10-3 to TRBJ2-1; D gene unclear. This CDR3 has 12 amino acids. V was clipped by 2 bases and J by 4 bases, with 3 bases between them. Germline loops: CDR1 ENHRY, CDR2 SYGVKD.

This clonotype was seen a few times. The chain joins TRBV7-2 to TRBJ1-2, with D perhaps matching TRBD1 (6 bases). This CDR3 has 14 residues. Germline assignment: CDR1 SGHTA and CDR2 FQGNSA. The V end lost 1 base, the J end lost 4 bases, and 10 bases lay between the germline ends. CDR3 sequence: CASSLVLQGYGYTF. The DNA for the CDR3 is TGTGCCAGCAGCTTAGTGTTACAGGGCTATGGCTACACCTTC.

V is TRBV4-2 and J is TRBJ1-5; 9 nucleotides line up with TRBD1. V shed 4 bases, J shed 12 bases, and the junction held 13 bases outside the gene matches. CDR1 is LGHNA and CDR2 is YNFKEQ in the germline V gene. The CDR3 extends over 15 amino acids. CDR3 amino acids: CASSLTGGPGVSQHF. DNA for the CDR3: TGTGCCAGCAGCCTAACAGGGGGCCCGGGGGTCAGCCAGCATTTT.

The chain links TRBV6-6 to TRBJ2-3; 13 bases line up with TRBD2. V was pared by 2 bases and J by 5 bases, with 7 bases of the junction left unmatched. The V gene's germline CDR1 is MNHNY and CDR2 SVGAGI (reference sequence). This CDR3 is built from 17 residues. This CDR3 is CASSYLEGLAGRDTQYF. The CDR3 DNA reads as TGTGCCAGCAGTTACCTGGAGGGACTAGCGGGGAGAGATACGCAGTATTTT.

The chain links TRBV4-2 to TRBJ2-4, with D possibly matching TRBD1 (5 bases). CDR3 length: 16 residues. CDR1 is LGHNA, CDR2 YNFKEQ, per germline. V was pared by 1 base and J by 6 bases, with 16 bases between. The CDR3 DNA follows: TGTGCCAGCAGCCAAGTGGCAAGGGGATCTGTAAACATTCAGTACTTC. Translation gives CASSQVARGSVNIQYF.

This clonotype was detected a few times. A much larger clone is a single base away; this may be a read error. The chain employs TRBV24-1 and TRBJ2-1; D not certain. Trimming cost V 2 bases and J 5 bases, with 12 bases left between them. This CDR3 contains 15 residues. From germline, CDR1 is KGHDR and CDR2 SFDVKD. The CDR3 bases are TGTGCCACCAGTGATTGGTTGGCTAACAACAATGAGCAGTTCTTC. This gives the protein CATSDWLANNNEQFF.

V and J are TRBV5-1 and TRBJ2-4; D is possibly TRBD1 (6 bases). This CDR3 is built from 12 residues. Germline-derived CDR1 and CDR2 are SGHRS and YFSETQ. Trimming shortened V by 4 bases and J by 8 bases, and 10 bases separated the two germline ends. CDR3 residues: CASSAEGDIQYF. The CDR3 region has the DNA TGCGCCAGCAGCGCCGAGGGGGACATTCAGTACTTC.

V gene TRBV28 combines with J gene TRBJ1-4; D not resolved. CDR3 size: 16 residues. V shed 0 bases and J shed 0 bases, with 8 bases lying between them. CDR1 is MDHEN, CDR2 SYDVKM, per germline. CDR3 residues: CASSLWAQTTNEKLFF. DNA of the CDR3: TGTGCCAGCAGTTTATGGGCCCAGACAACTAATGAAAAACTGTTTTTT.

The J gene is TRBJ2-7, the V gene TRBV3-1; 9 bases line up with TRBD2. The CDR3 runs to 18 residues. Germline CDR1 reads LGHDT; CDR2 reads YNNKEL (reference sequence). The junction had 13 bases not matched to a gene; V was cut back by 2 bases and J by 2 bases. CDR3 in amino acids: CASSQPRTSEVGTYEQYF. For the CDR3, the DNA is TGTGCCAGCAGCCAACCTCGGACTAGCGAGGTGGGGACCTACGAGCAGTACTTC.

J is TRBJ1-2 and V is TRBV9; 7 nucleotides line up with TRBD1. Trimming cost V 4 bases and J 4 bases; bases outside gene matches: 10. Germline V gene lookup returns CDR1 SGDLS and CDR2 YYNGEE. The CDR3 runs to 15 residues. In nucleotides, the CDR3 is TGTGCCAGCAGCCCACTAGGGACAGCTACCTATGGCTACACCTTC. Its protein is CASSPLGTATYGYTF.

A few counts support this clonotype. This chain connects TRBV6-2 or TRBV6-3 to TRBJ1-2; no clear D gene. Germline loops: CDR1 MNHEY, CDR2 SVGEGT. CDR3 size: 12 residues. The V and J ends lost 8 bases and 6 bases respectively, with 13 bases between them. The CDR3 region has the DNA TGTGCCAGCCAGGCAAGGATCGATGGCTACACCTTC. This encodes CASQARIDGYTF.

The chain joins TRBV7-9 to TRBJ2-5; D is ambiguous. The V and J ends lost 10 bases and 4 bases respectively, with 19 bases between them. CDR3 length: 14 amino acids. The germline V gene has CDR1 SEHNR and CDR2 FQNEAQ (reference sequence). CDR3 region: CATSPETLRETQYF. Written as DNA, the CDR3 is TGTGCCACCTCACCCGAGACGCTTAGAGAGACCCAGTACTTC. The variable domain in full, with the rest retrieved from reference TRBV7-9 and TRBJ2-5, is DTGVSQNPRHKITKRGQNVTFRCDPISEHNRLYWYRQTLGQGPEFLTYFQNEAQLEKSRLLSDRFSAERPKGSFSTLEIQRTEQGDSAMYLCATSPETLRETQYFGPGTRLLVL.

V usage is TRBV29-1 and J usage is TRBJ2-6; D ambiguous. V shed 7 bases and J shed 1 base, with 8 bases lying between them. The CDR3 contains 13 residues. Germline loops: CDR1 SQVTM, CDR2 ANQGSEA. CDR3: CSAYTSGANVLTF. The CDR3 DNA is TGCAGCGCTTACACATCTGGGGCCAACGTCCTGACTTTC.

As for this clonotype: An end of the junction differs from the germline gene, which may be a read error. The chain recombines TRBV5-1 with TRBJ2-6; D is perhaps TRBD1 (5 bases). Germline lookup yields CDR1 SGHRS and CDR2 YFSETQ. The CDR3 length is 18 residues. The CDR3 loop reads CASSLFTATLSGANALTF. The CDR3 DNA is TGCGCCAGCAGCTTGTTTACCGCGACCCTCTCTGGGGCCAACGCCCTGACTTTC. The variable domain in full, with the rest retrieved from reference TRBV5-1 and TRBJ2-6, is KAGVTQTPRYLIKTRGQQVTLSCSPISGHRSVSWYQQTPGQGLQFLFEYFSETQRNKGNFPGRFSGRQFSNSRSEMNVSTLELGDSALYLCASSLFTATLSGANALTFGAGSRLTVL.

The chain has TRBV7-9 and TRBJ1-4; D uncertain. V was pared by 1 base and J by 7 bases, with 10 bases between. The CDR3 loop spans 14 amino acids. CDR1 is SEHNR and CDR2 is FQNEAQ in the germline V gene (reference sequence). In DNA, the CDR3 is TGTGCCAGCAGCTTAGTTCGGAGCGGTGAAAAACTGTTTTTT. Translated, it gives CASSLVRSGEKLFF.

The gene calls are TRBV3-1 and TRBJ2-7; D gene ambiguous. The CDR3 is 14 residues long. The V end was cut by 1 base, the J end by 2 bases, with 9 bases between. Germline V gives CDR1 LGHDT, CDR2 YNNKEL (reference sequence). The CDR3 nucleotides read TGTGCCAGCAGCCAAGGGAATTGGGCCTACGAGCAGTACTTC. It is translated as CASSQGNWAYEQYF.

The chain carries TRBV20-1 and TRBJ2-1; D assignment may be TRBD1 or TRBD2 (6 bases each). The V gene lost 0 bases and the J gene lost 6 bases, with 21 bases spanning the gap. This CDR3 is built from 17 residues. Germline-derived CDR1 and CDR2 are DFQATT and SNEGSKA (reference sequence). CDR3 amino acids: CSAREGGGRGASNEQFF. CDR3 nucleotides: TGCAGTGCTAGAGAGGGGGGCGGTCGCGGGGCATCCAATGAGCAGTTCTTC.

The V gene is TRBV6-4, the J gene TRBJ2-1, with a tentative D call TRBD2 (5 bases). This CDR3 comprises 18 residues. Germline CDR1 and CDR2: MRHNA and SNTAGT. The V gene lost 6 bases and the J gene lost 7 bases, with 28 bases spanning the gap. CDR3 nucleotides: TGTGCCAGCAGCTTAGCAACTACAGACTTCGGAGGTCGAAATGAGCAGTTCTTC. Translation gives CASSLATTDFGGRNEQFF.

This clonotype was seen a few times. The chain recombines TRBV7-2 with TRBJ2-3, with D maybe TRBD2 (6 bases). The germline gives CDR1 SGHTA, CDR2 FQGNSA. The CDR3 covers 18 residues. V shed 5 bases and J shed 0 bases, with 21 bases lying between them. For the CDR3, the DNA is TGTGCCAGCAGCCCTAGCGTGCGGGCGGTAGCTAGCACAGATACGCAGTATTTT. Its translation is CASSPSVRAVASTDTQYF.

This clonotype has more than one count but fewer than ten. The chain joins TRBV5-1 to TRBJ1-2; TRBD1 matches at 7 bases. Germline V gene sequence: CDR1 SGHRS, CDR2 YFSETQ. This CDR3 has 15 residues. J gave up 1 base and V 4 bases, and 7 bases lay outside the gene matches. This CDR3 reads CASSQGTDLNYGYTF. DNA of the CDR3: TGCGCCAGCAGCCAAGGGACAGACCTTAACTATGGCTACACCTTC.

The CDR3 region is CASSPGLAGTSDTQYF. The DNA of the CDR3 is TGTGCCAGCTCACCAGGGCTAGCGGGGACATCAGATACGCAGTATTTT. V gene TRBV18 combines with J gene TRBJ2-3; the match to TRBD2 covers 9 bases. Trimming took 2 bases from V and 4 from J; bases not matched to a gene: 7. Germline CDR1 and CDR2: KGHSH and LQKENI. This CDR3 is built from 16 residues.